This T cell receptor beta chain was captured in a study of T cell repertoires in cytomegalovirus infection. Study in general: Public TCR beta signature analysis indicated the presence of both CMV infection and matching HLA type.

A word on this clonotype: Its antigen is undetermined.

CDR3 length: 12 residues. Germline V gene sequence: CDR1 MNHNS, CDR2 SASEGT. Trimming removed 4 bases from V and 2 bases from J, with 6 bases in between. TCRdb called the reads again in MiXCR, with one record for every CDR3 protein. The sample yields under 850,000 distinct CDR3 sequences, about 33% seen once. This chain links TRBV6-1 with TRBJ2-7; D is unresolved. Sequenced material: cultured PBMCs, taken from culture after CMV antigen stimulation. The clonotype was recovered from a human donor in good health (CMV status not recorded). Some clones in this sample may be carry-over from other donors' samples. The CDR3 reads CASSAPAYEQYF. Written as DNA, the CDR3 is TGTGCCAGCAGTGCCCCCGCCTACGAGCAGTACTTC.